The 2 T cell receptor beta chains below come from one sample, sequenced in a study of OX40 agonist ivuxolimab in advanced cancers. The protocol was immunoSEQ multiplex PCR, while the TCRdb copy is restricted to in-frame clones and leaves out a portion. Among fewer than 45,000 clones, around 90% were seen once, and the ten largest hold about 6.3%. Specimen: CD4+ or CD8+ T cells sorted from blood, collected in a trial of the OX40 agonist ivuxolimab. Receptor source: an adult with an advanced solid tumor such as melanoma, head and neck, liver or kidney cancer.

J is TRBJ2-7 and V is TRBV6-1; perhaps TRBD2 as D (5 bases). The CDR3 runs to 13 residues. From germline, CDR1 is MNHNS and CDR2 SASEGT. With 8 bases removed from V and 3 bases from J, the gap between germline ends came to 14 bases. The CDR3 reads CASRLAPFYEQYF. In DNA form, the CDR3 reads TGTGCCAGCCGGCTAGCCCCTTTCTACGAGCAGTACTTC.

V is TRBV5-4 and J is TRBJ1-3; 9 bases line up with TRBD1. The length of the CDR3 is 18 residues. After removal of 0 bases from V and 4 bases from J, the junction contained 11 bases not matched to a gene. CDR1 is SGHNT and CDR2 is YYREEE in the germline V gene (reference sequence). The CDR3 DNA reads as TGTGCCAGCAGCTTGGCCGCCGGGACAGGGATAGGCGGAAACACCATATATTTT. Its protein is CASSLAAGTGIGGNTIYF.